This TCR beta chain was documented in a study of naive and memory T cell subsets. General study results and limits: Findings for naive and memory subsets could not be checked against ground truth. Each distinct alpha or beta sequence counts as one clonotype. In CD4 and CD8 cells, diversity dropped from naive through EMRA. Naive and memory subsets had different power law exponents for TCR abundance.

The germline V gene has CDR1 GTSNPN and CDR2 SVGIG (reference sequence). V lost 2 bases and J lost 5, with 6 bases in between. The CDR3 contains 11 residues. Only a few counts were recorded for this clonotype. The antigen is undetermined. An equimolar mix of two oligonucleotides served as the beta constant-region primer for TRBC1 and TRBC2. Ligated cDNA was amplified by four rounds of PCR with nested alpha and beta constant-region primers and SP2. TCRdb called the UMI-ligation and nested PCR reads again in MiXCR, with one record for every CDR3 protein. The sample shows 130,000 or so distinct CDR3 sequences, roughly 36% of them seen only once.

Sequencing was performed on central memory CD4+ T cells from blood. The rearrangement joins TRBV30 to TRBJ2-5, with D unclear. The receptor comes from a human donor in good health. CDR3 region: CAWSTEETQYF. CDR3 DNA sequence: TGTGCCTGGAGTACAGAGGAGACCCAGTACTTC.